This passage covers 17 T cell receptor beta chains from one sample sequenced in a study of T-cell reconstitution after alpha-beta-depleted transplantation in children. Regarding the study as a whole: At one year after transplant, newly produced T cells mostly accounted for T-cell counts and diversity.

Unique molecular identifiers were incorporated when the TCRbeta library was constructed. TCRdb processed the PCR reads anew with MiXCR; each CDR3 protein has one entry. Of approximately 300,000 distinct CDR3 sequences in the sample, 6% to 10% are singletons; the top ten hold approximately 9.1%. Their cognate antigens are unknown. Sequencing was performed on peripheral blood, taken 360 days after TCRalphabeta/CD19-depleted stem cell transplant. The receptors were sampled from a female patient aged 2-15 years who had a stem cell transplant for Fanconi anemia, so the T cells may come from the graft donor.

This clonotype was detected ten times or more. This CDR3 is CASSPAPQETQYF. The CDR3 DNA reads as TGTGCCAGCTCACCAGCCCCCCAAGAGACCCAGTACTTC. The chain employs TRBV18 and TRBJ2-5, with no clear D. Germline V CDR1 and CDR2: KGHSH, LQKENI. The germline V and J ends were trimmed by 2 bases and 1 base, with 5 bases remaining between them. The CDR3 sequence is 13 residues long.

The chain carries TRBV11-3 and TRBJ2-4; a weak D match, TRBD2 (5 bases). The CDR3 consists of 14 residues. CDR1 is SGHNT, CDR2 YENEEA, per germline. Between the trimmed V and J ends, which lost 1 base and 6 bases, there was a span of 10 bases. The CDR3 DNA reads TGTGCCAGCAGCTTAGGGGCTAGCTCAAACATTCAGTACTTC. Its protein product is CASSLGASSNIQYF. Supplemented by reference TRBV11-3 and TRBJ2-4, the full variable domain reads EAGVVQSPRYKIIEKKQPVAFWCNPISGHNTLYWYLQNLGQGPELLIRYENEEAVDDSQLPKDRFSAERLKGVDSTLKIQPAELGDSAVYLCASSLGASSNIQYFGAGTRLSVL.

This clonotype was counted ten times or more. The V gene is TRBV15, the J gene TRBJ2-3; unclear D gene. Germline loops: CDR1 LNHNV, CDR2 YYDKDF (reference sequence). The CDR3 sequence is 16 residues long. Deletions cut 1 base from V and 0 bases from J, with 11 bases between. The CDR3 protein is CATSRGTATSTDTQYF. CDR3 DNA: TGTGCCACCAGCAGAGGAACAGCCACAAGCACAGATACGCAGTATTTT.

This clonotype showed up just a few times. This chain uses TRBV27 with TRBJ2-1; 8 nucleotides match TRBD2. CDR3 size: 18 residues. Germline V gene lookup returns CDR1 MNHEY and CDR2 SMNVEV (reference sequence). V lost 0 bases, J lost 4 bases, and 11 bases stayed unmatched. CDR3 sequence: CASSLSGIETSAYNEQFF. The CDR3 DNA is TGTGCCAGCAGTTTATCGGGTATCGAGACTAGCGCGTACAATGAGCAGTTCTTC.

There are many counts of this clonotype. V gene TRBV29-1 combines with J gene TRBJ2-7; TRBD1 matches 9 bases. CDR1 and CDR2 from the germline V gene are SQVTM and ANQGSEA. The CDR3 is 12 amino acids. The V and J ends lost 7 bases and 4 bases, in that order; junction bases with no gene match: 5. CDR3 protein: CSAQGASYEQYF. The CDR3 DNA is TGCAGCGCACAGGGGGCTTCTTACGAGCAGTACTTC.

Of note for this clonotype: A much bigger clone sits one base away, suggesting this may be a read error. The conserved phenylalanine or tryptophan is not found at the CDR3 terminus, so this likely reflects a read error. The chain employs TRBV27 and TRBJ1-1; 7 bases match TRBD1. This CDR3 comprises 15 residues. Germline CDR1 MNHEY, CDR2 SMNVEV (reference sequence). V lost 6 bases, J lost 3 bases, and 10 bases stayed unmatched. This CDR3 is CASSPQGEGYTEAFC. The CDR3 bases are TGTGCCAGCAGCCCCCAGGGGGAGGGATACACTGAAGCTTTCTGT.

This clonotype has a count of ten or more. CDR3 loop: CSARLPAVAGAPDTQYF. CDR3 nucleotide sequence: TGCAGTGCTAGACTCCCGGCGGTAGCGGGGGCCCCAGATACGCAGTATTTT. The chain has TRBV20-1 and TRBJ2-3; 9 bases match TRBD2. The CDR3 is 17 amino acids. Trimming took 2 bases from V and 4 from J; bases not matched to a gene: 13. CDR1 DFQATT and CDR2 SNEGSKA come from the germline V gene (reference sequence).

The rearrangement joins TRBV6-1 to TRBJ1-1; no clear D. The germline CDR1 and CDR2 sequences are MNHNS and SASEGT. The V end was cut by 8 bases, the J end by 1 base, with 11 bases between. This CDR3 is built from 13 residues. CDR3 protein: CASRRGRNTEAFF. The CDR3 bases are TGTGCCAGCCGCCGGGGAAGGAACACTGAAGCTTTCTTT.

A few counts support this clonotype. CDR3 in amino acids: CASSLSGGRGIIDTQYF. The CDR3 DNA follows: TGTGCCAGCAGTTTAAGTGGCGGGAGGGGGATTATAGATACGCAGTATTTT. The rearrangement links TRBV12-3 or TRBV12-4 to TRBJ2-3; the match to TRBD2 covers 9 bases. This CDR3 is built from 17 residues. Unmatched junction bases numbered 11, after V lost 2 bases and J lost 5 bases.

This clonotype was recorded many times. This rearrangement joins TRBV9 to TRBJ2-4; D gene uncertain. CDR1 is SGDLS and CDR2 is YYNGEE in the germline V gene. This CDR3 contains 12 residues. V gave up 3 bases and J gave up 11 bases, with 12 bases separating them. The CDR3 DNA sequence: TGTGCCAGCAGCGCCCACGAAGGTTTTCAGTACTTC. It translates to CASSAHEGFQYF.

In its sample, this clonotype was seen many times. The chain recombines TRBV27 with TRBJ2-1; weak D call: TRBD1 (6 bases). From germline, CDR1 is MNHEY and CDR2 SMNVEV (reference sequence). Deletions cut 5 bases from V and 4 bases from J, with 15 bases between. This CDR3 spans 15 amino acids. CDR3 coding DNA: TGTGCCAGCAGTCAGATCGGGACACTATACAATGAGCAGTTCTTC. Encoded protein: CASSQIGTLYNEQFF.

The V call is TRBV19, the J call TRBJ2-1; tentative D call: TRBD2 (5 bases). Trimming removed 7 bases from V and 7 bases from J, with 20 bases in between. The CDR3 runs 15 residues. From germline, CDR1 is LNHDA and CDR2 SQIVND (reference sequence). In DNA, the CDR3 is TGTGCCAGTACCTCAGCGGAGGTCCTTACAAATGAGCAGTTCTTC. It yields the protein CASTSAEVLTNEQFF. The full variable domain, with the rest looked up from reference TRBV19 and TRBJ2-1, is DGGITQSPKYLFRKEGQNVTLSCEQNLNHDAMYWYRQDPGQGLRLIYYSQIVNDFQKGDIAEGYSVSREKKESFPLTVTSAQKNPTAFYLCASTSAEVLTNEQFFGPGTRLTVL.

This clonotype was found many times. The rearrangement joins TRBV12-3 or TRBV12-4 to TRBJ2-6; the match to TRBD1 covers 7 bases. With V trimmed by 4 bases and J by 4 bases, 10 bases remained unmatched. The CDR3 length is 17 residues. CDR3 sequence: CASSWGTVLGGANVLTF. The CDR3 DNA reads as TGTGCCAGCAGTTGGGGGACAGTGCTTGGAGGGGCCAACGTCCTGACTTTC.

V usage is TRBV5-1 and J usage is TRBJ1-1; no definite D call. V was pared by 4 bases and J by 1 base, with 8 bases between. The CDR3 covers 13 residues. Germline CDR1 and CDR2: SGHRS and YFSETQ. For the CDR3, the DNA is TGCGCCAGCAGCCCCGACAAGAACACTGAAGCTTTCTTT. Residues: CASSPDKNTEAFF. Supplemented by reference TRBV5-1 and TRBJ1-1, the full variable domain reads KAGVTQTPRYLIKTRGQQVTLSCSPISGHRSVSWYQQTPGQGLQFLFEYFSETQRNKGNFPGRFSGRQFSNSRSEMNVSTLELGDSALYLCASSPDKNTEAFFGQGTRLTVV.

This clonotype occurred many times. This chain connects TRBV21-1 to TRBJ2-3. TRBV21-1 is assigned pseudogene status. The CDR3 totals 17 residues. In DNA, the CDR3 is TGTGCCAGCAGCAAAGCGCCCATTTGGGACTACACAGATACGCAGTATTTT. This sequence encodes CASSKAPIWDYTDTQYF.

A remark on this clonotype: One end of the junction is discordant with germline, which a read error may explain. This chain links TRBV7-3 with TRBJ2-2; D is possibly TRBD2 (5 bases). Germline CDR1 and CDR2: SGHTA and FQGTGA. This CDR3 spans 17 amino acids. In DNA, the CDR3 is TGTGCCAGCAGCTTACGTAGAGGGAATCCCGAACACCGGGGAGCTGTTTTT. As protein: CASSLRRGNPEHRGAVF.

This clonotype was seen more than once but under ten times. The chain uses TRBV6-6 and TRBJ1-1, with D unresolved. The germline V gene encodes CDR1 MNHNY and CDR2 SVGAGI (reference sequence). V lost 0 bases and J lost 0, with 5 bases in between. CDR3 length equals 14 residues. This CDR3 reads CASSYSRLNTEAFF. In DNA form, the CDR3 reads TGTGCCAGCAGTTACTCTCGCTTGAACACTGAAGCTTTCTTT.